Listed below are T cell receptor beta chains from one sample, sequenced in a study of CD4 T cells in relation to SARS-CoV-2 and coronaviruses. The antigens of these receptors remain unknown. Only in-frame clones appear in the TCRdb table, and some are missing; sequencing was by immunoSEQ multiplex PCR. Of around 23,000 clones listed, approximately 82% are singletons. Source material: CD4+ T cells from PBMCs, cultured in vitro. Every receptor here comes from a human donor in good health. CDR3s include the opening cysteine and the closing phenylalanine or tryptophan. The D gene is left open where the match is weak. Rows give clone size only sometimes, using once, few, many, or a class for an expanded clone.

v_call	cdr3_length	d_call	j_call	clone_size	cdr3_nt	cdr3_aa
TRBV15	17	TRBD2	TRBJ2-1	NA	TGTGCCACCAGCAGACCCGAGCGGGAGTACTCGCACAATGAGCAGTTCTTC	CATSRPEREYSHNEQFF
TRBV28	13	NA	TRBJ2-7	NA	TGTGCCAGTACCTCGGGGGGCAGGGACGAGCAGTACTTC	CASTSGGRDEQYF
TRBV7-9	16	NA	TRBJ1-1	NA	TGTGCCAGCAGCTTGGCCTCAGGGGCCGTGAACACTGAAGCTTTCTTT	CASSLASGAVNTEAFF
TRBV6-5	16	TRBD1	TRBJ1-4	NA	TGTGCCAGCAGTTCCCGACAGGGGCGAAGGAATGAAAAACTGTTTTTT	CASSSRQGRRNEKLFF
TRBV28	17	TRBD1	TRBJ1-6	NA	TGTGCCAGCAGCCTAGCTCGACAGGGTATCCCTAATTCACCCCTCCACTTT	CASSLARQGIPNSPLHF
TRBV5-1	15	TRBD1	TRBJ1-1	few	TGCGCCAGCAGCATACAGGGGGCGCAGGGCACTGAAGCTTTCTTT	CASSIQGAQGTEAFF
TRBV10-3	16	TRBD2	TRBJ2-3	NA	TGTGCCATCAGTGATCTAGCGGGAGAGTTTACAGATACGCAGTATTTT	CAISDLAGEFTDTQYF
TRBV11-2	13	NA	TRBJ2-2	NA	TGTGCCAGCAGCTTGGGATCCGCCGGGGAGCTGTTTTTT	CASSLGSAGELFF
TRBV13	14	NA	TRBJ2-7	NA	TGTGCCAGCAGCTTAGGCTTTGGTTCCCACGAGCAGTACTTC	CASSLGFGSHEQYF
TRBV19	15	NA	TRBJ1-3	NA	TGTGCCAGTAGTATAGGAGTACTCCATGGAAACACCATATATTTT	CASSIGVLHGNTIYF
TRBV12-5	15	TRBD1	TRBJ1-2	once	TGTGCTAGTGGTTTCTCCGTAACAGGGGGTTATGGCTACACCTTC	CASGFSVTGGYGYTF
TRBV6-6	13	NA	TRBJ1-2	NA	TGTGCCAGCAGTTCGTCTCTTTCGGGGGGCTACACCTTC	CASSSSLSGGYTF
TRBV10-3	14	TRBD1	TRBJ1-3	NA	TGTGCCATCAGTGATTTAGGACAGGGAGACACCATATATTTT	CAISDLGQGDTIYF
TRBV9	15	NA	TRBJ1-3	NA	TGTGCCAGCAGCGTAGACCATACCGGATCTCTAACCATATATTTT	CASSVDHTGSLTIYF
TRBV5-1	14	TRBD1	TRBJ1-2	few	TGCGCCAGCAGCTTGGACAGGGGGCAGTATGGCTACACCTTC	CASSLDRGQYGYTF
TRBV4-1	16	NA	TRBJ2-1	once	TGCGCCAGCAGCCAAGATGCTACATCGGGGTTTGGTGAGCAGTTCTTC	CASSQDATSGFGEQFF
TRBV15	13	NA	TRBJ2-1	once	TGTGCCACTCGGGTGCCCCCTTACAATGAGCAGTTCTTC	CATRVPPYNEQFF
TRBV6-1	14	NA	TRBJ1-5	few	TGTGCCAGCAGTGAAAAGCCAGGGGTGCAGCCCCAGCATTTT	CASSEKPGVQPQHF
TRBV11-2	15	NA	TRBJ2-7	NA	TGTGCCAGCAGCTCTTTCTCCGGGACACAGTACGAGCAGTACTTC	CASSSFSGTQYEQYF
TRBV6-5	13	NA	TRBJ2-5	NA	TGTGCCAGCAGCCAGGTAGGGGCGGAGACCCAGTACTTC	CASSQVGAETQYF
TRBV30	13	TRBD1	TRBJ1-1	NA	TGTGCCTGGAGTGGGGACAGAAGGACTGAAGCTTTCTTT	CAWSGDRRTEAFF
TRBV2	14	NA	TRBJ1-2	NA	TGTGCCAGCAGTGGGGGTGACCGGAACTATGGCTACACCTTC	CASSGGDRNYGYTF
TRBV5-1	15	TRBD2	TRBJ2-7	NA	TGCGCCAGCAGCGCCCAGACTAGCCGCCCGCTGGAGCAGTACTTC	CASSAQTSRPLEQYF
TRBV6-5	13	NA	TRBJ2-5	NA	TGTGCCACCTGTCTAGGGAACCGAGAGACCCAGTACTTC	CATCLGNRETQYF
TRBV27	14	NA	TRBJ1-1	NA	TGTGCCAGCAGCTCCCCCCGGCGCAACACTGAAGCTTTCTTT	CASSSPRRNTEAFF
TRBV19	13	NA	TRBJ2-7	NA	TGTGCCAGTAGTATGGGGGGCGGCTACGAGCAGTACTTC	CASSMGGGYEQYF
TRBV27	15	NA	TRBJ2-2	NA	TGTGCCAGCAGTTTAAGGCCAGGATACACCGGGGAGCTGTTTTTT	CASSLRPGYTGELFF
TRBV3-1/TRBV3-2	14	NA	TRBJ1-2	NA	TGTGCCAGCAGCCAAGAGGGGGGCCTGAATGGCTACACCTTC	CASSQEGGLNGYTF
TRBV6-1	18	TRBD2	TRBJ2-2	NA	TGTGCCAGCAGTGCACTAGCGGGAGGTTCGTCGAACACCGGGGAGCTGTTTTTT	CASSALAGGSSNTGELFF
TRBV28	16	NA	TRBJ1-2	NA	TGTGCCAGCAGTCGCACCGGGGGGGTACTGGGCTATGGCTACACCTTC	CASSRTGGVLGYGYTF
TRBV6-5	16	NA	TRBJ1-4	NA	TGTGCCAGCAGTTACTCGGGCCGGAGAGCTAATGAAAAACTGTTTTTT	CASSYSGRRANEKLFF
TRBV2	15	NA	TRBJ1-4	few	TGTGCCAGCAGGGCATCGGGGGCGGTTGGGGAAAAACTGTTTTTT	CASRASGAVGEKLFF
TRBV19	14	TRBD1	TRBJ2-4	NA	TGTGCCAGTAGTATAGAGGACAGGGCGTACATTCAGTACTTC	CASSIEDRAYIQYF
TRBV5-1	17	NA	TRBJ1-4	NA	TGCGCCAGCAGCTTGGCGTCAGGCGACGCAACTAATGAAAAACTGTTTTTT	CASSLASGDATNEKLFF
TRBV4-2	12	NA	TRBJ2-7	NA	TGTGCCAGCAGCCAAGACCGGGCTATACAGTACTTC	CASSQDRAIQYF
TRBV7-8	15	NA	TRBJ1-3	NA	TGTGCCAGCAGCCCCCAGGGACATGGGGGAAACACCATATATTTT	CASSPQGHGGNTIYF
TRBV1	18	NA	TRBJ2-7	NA	TGCACCAGCAGCCAATCGAAGGCGTCGGGGACAGACTCCTACGAGCAGTACTTC	CTSSQSKASGTDSYEQYF
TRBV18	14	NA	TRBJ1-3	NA	TGTGCCAGCTCACCGCCGGGATACGGAAACACCATATATTTT	CASSPPGYGNTIYF
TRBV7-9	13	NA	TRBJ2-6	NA	TGTGCCAGCAGTAATGCTGGGGCCAACGTCCTGACTTTC	CASSNAGANVLTF
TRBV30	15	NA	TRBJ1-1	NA	TGTGCCTGGAGTGTACAAGTAGCAGGGAGGACTGAAGCTTTCTTT	CAWSVQVAGRTEAFF
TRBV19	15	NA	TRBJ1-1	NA	TGTGCCAGTAGTATAGTAACAACCGGGAACACTGAAGCTTTCTTT	CASSIVTTGNTEAFF
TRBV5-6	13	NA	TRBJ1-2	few	TGTGCCAGCAGCTTGGAGGGGCTTTATGGCTACACCTTC	CASSLEGLYGYTF
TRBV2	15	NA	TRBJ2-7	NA	TGTGCCAGCATGCCCCCGAGCGGAAGCTCCTACGAGCAGTACTTC	CASMPPSGSSYEQYF
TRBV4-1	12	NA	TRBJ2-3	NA	TGCGCCAGCAGCCATCCTTCAGATACGCAGTATTTT	CASSHPSDTQYF
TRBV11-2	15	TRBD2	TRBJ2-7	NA	TGTGCCAGCAGCTCCCTAGCGGGAGGGCCCTACGAGCAGTACTTC	CASSSLAGGPYEQYF
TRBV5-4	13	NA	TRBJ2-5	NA	TGTGCCAGCAAGGATGCGGCCGGGGAGACCCAGTACTTC	CASKDAAGETQYF
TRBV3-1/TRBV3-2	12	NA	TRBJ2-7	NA	TGTGCCAGCAGCGCAGGAGGGTCCGGGCAGTACTTC	CASSAGGSGQYF
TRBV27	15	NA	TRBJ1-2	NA	TGTGCCAGCAGTTTCTCCAATGACAGGAACTATGGCTACACCTTC	CASSFSNDRNYGYTF
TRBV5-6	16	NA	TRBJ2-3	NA	TGTGCCAGCAGCTTGATTAGGACCGGCCACACAGATACGCAGTATTTT	CASSLIRTGHTDTQYF
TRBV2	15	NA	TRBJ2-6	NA	TGTGCCAGCAGTGGTGACTCCTCTGGGGCCAACGTCCTGACTTTC	CASSGDSSGANVLTF
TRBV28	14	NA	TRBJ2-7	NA	TGTGCCAGCACTCTGCGACAGGACTCCTACGAGCAGTACTTC	CASTLRQDSYEQYF
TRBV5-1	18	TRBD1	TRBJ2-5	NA	TGCGCCAGCAGCTTGGCCCTGCTACAAGACAGGGTTGCAGAGACCCAGTACTTC	CASSLALLQDRVAETQYF
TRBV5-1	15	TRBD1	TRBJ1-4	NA	TGCGCCAGCAGGGAATCGGGACAGGGGGCTGAAAAACTGTTTTTT	CASRESGQGAEKLFF
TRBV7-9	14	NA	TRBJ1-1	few	TGTGCCAGCAGCTTAGGGTTACAGAACACTGAAGCTTTCTTT	CASSLGLQNTEAFF
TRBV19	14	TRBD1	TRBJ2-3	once	TGTGCCAGTAGTAGAGGACAGGAATCAGATACGCAGTATTTT	CASSRGQESDTQYF
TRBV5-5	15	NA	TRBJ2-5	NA	TGTGCCAGCAGCTTGGCGCGTCCATCCAAAGAGACCCAGTACTTC	CASSLARPSKETQYF
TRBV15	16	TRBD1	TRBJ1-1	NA	TGTGCCACCAGCAGGGTGGGACAGGGGGCGGACACTGAAGCTTTCTTT	CATSRVGQGADTEAFF